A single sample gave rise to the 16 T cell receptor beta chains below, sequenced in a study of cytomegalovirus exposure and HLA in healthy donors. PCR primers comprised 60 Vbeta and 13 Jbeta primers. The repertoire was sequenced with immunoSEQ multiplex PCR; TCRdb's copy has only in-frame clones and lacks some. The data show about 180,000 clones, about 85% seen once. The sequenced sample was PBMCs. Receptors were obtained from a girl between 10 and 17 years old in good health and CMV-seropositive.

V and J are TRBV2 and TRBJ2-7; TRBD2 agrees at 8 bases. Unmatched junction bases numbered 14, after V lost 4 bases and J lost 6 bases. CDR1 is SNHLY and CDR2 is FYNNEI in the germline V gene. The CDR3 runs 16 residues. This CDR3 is CASSAPSLAGGLEQYF. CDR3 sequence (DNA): TGTGCCAGCAGTGCCCCCTCCCTGGCGGGAGGTCTCGAGCAGTACTTC.

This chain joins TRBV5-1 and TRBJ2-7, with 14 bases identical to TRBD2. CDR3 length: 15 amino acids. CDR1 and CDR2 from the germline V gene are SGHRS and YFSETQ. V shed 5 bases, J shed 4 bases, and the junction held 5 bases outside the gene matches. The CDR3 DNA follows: TGCGCCAGCAGTTACGGGACTAGCGGGAGTTACGAGCAGTACTTC. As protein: CASSYGTSGSYEQYF.

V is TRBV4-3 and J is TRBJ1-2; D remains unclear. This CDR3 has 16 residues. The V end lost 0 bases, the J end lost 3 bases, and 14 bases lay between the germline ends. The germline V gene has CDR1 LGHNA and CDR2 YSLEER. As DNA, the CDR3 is TGCGCCAGCAGCCAAGATCTGGCAGATGAGGACTATGGCTACACCTTC. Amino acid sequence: CASSQDLADEDYGYTF.

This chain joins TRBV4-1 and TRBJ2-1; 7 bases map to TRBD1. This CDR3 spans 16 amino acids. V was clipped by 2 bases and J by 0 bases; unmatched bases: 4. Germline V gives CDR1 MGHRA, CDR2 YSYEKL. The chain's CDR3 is CASSQPTGSSYNEQFF. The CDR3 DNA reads TGCGCCAGCAGCCAACCGACAGGGAGCTCCTACAATGAGCAGTTCTTC.

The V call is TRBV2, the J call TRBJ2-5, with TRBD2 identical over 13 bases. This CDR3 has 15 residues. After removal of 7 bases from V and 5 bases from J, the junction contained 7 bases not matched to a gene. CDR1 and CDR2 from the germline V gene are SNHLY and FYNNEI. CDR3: CASNGLAGVDETQYF. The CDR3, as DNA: TGTGCCAGCAATGGACTAGCGGGAGTCGATGAGACCCAGTACTTC.

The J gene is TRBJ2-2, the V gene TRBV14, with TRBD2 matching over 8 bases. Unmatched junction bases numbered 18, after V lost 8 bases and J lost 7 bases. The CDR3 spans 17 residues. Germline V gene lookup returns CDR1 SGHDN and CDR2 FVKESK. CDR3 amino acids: CASPFLLREGPHGELFF. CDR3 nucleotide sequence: TGTGCCAGCCCGTTCCTGCTTCGGGAGGGCCCCCACGGGGAGCTGTTTTTT.

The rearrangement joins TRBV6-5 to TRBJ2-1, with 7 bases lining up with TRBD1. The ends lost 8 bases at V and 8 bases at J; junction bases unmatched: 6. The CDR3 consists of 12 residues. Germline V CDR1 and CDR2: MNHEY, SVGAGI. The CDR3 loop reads CASGNRGDEQFF. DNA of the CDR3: TGTGCCAGCGGGAACAGGGGCGATGAGCAGTTCTTC.

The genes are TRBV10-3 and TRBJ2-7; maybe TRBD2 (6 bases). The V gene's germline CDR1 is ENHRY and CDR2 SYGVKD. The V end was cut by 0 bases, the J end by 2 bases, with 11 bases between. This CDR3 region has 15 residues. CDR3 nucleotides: TGTGCCATCAGTGAGTCGGCAGGACTACCCTACGAGCAGTACTTC. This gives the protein CAISESAGLPYEQYF.

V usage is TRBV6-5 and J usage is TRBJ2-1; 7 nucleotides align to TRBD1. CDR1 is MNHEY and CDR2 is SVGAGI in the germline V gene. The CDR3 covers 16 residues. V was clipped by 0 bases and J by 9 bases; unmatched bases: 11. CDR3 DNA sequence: TGTGCCAGCAGTTACTCGGGACAACGGCACAGGGGTGAGCAGTTCTTC. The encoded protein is CASSYSGQRHRGEQFF.

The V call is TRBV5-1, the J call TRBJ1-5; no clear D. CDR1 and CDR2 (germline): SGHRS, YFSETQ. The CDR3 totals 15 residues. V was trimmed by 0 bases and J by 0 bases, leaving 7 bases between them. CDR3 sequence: CASSLGGDSNQPQHF. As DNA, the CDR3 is TGCGCCAGCAGCTTGGGGGGAGATAGCAATCAGCCCCAGCATTTT.

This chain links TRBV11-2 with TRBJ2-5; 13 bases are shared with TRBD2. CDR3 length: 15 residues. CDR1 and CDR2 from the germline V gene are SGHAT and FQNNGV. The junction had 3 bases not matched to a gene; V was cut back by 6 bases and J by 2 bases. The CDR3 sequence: CASSKGLAGQETQYF. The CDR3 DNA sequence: TGTGCCAGCAGTAAGGGACTAGCGGGACAAGAGACCCAGTACTTC. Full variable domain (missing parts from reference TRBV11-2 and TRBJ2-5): EAGVAQSPRYKIIEKRQSVAFWCNPISGHATLYWYQQILGQGPKLLIQFQNNGVVDDSQLPKDRFSAERLKGVDSTLKIQPAKLEDSAVYLCASSKGLAGQETQYFGPGTRLLVL.

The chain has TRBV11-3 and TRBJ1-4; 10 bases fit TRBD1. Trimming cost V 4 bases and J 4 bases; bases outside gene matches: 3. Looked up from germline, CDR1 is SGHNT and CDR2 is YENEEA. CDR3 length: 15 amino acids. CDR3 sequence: CASSCGQGDNEKLFF. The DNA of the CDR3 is TGTGCCAGCAGCTGCGGACAGGGGGATAATGAAAAACTGTTTTTT. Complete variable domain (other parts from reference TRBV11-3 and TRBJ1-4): EAGVVQSPRYKIIEKKQPVAFWCNPISGHNTLYWYLQNLGQGPELLIRYENEEAVDDSQLPKDRFSAERLKGVDSTLKIQPAELGDSAVYLCASSCGQGDNEKLFFGSGTQLSVL.

The CDR3 bases are TGTGCCATCAGGTCGTTGACTAGCGGGAGGAATGAGCAGTTCTTC. Translating it yields CAIRSLTSGRNEQFF. The V and J genes are TRBV10-3 and TRBJ2-1; 13 nucleotides agree with TRBD2. This CDR3 has 15 residues. Germline V gene sequence: CDR1 ENHRY, CDR2 SYGVKD. V dropped 6 bases and J dropped 7; count of bases not matched to a gene: 6.

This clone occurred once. CDR3 DNA: TGTGCCACCAGCAGAGATAAAGGCACCGGGACAGCCTATGGCTACACCTTC. This translates into CATSRDKGTGTAYGYTF. V usage is TRBV15 and J usage is TRBJ1-2, with 7 bases lining up with TRBD1. The CDR3 has 17 amino acids. The trim removed 0 bases at V and 4 bases at J, leaving 11 bases unmatched. Germline values: CDR1 LNHNV, CDR2 YYDKDF (reference sequence).

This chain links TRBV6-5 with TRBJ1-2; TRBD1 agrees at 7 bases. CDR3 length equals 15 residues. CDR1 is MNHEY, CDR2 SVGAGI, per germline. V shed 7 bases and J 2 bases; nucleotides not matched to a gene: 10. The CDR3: CASTKGGTANYGYTF. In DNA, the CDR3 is TGTGCCAGCACCAAAGGTGGGACAGCCAACTATGGCTACACCTTC.

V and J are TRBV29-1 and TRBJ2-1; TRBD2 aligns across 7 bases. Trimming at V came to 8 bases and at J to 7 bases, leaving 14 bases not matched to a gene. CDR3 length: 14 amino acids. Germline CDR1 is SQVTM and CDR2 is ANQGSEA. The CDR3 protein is CSLGGVNWRNEQFF. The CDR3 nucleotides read TGCAGCTTGGGGGGGGTGAACTGGCGGAATGAGCAGTTCTTC.